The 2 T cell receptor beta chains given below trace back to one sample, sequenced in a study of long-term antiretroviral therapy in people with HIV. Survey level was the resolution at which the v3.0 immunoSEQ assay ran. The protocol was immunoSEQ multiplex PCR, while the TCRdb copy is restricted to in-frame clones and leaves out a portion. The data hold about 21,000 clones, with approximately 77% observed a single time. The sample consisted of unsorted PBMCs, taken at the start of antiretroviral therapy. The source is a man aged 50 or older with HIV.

The CDR3 DNA sequence: TGTGCCAGCACCCAGGGGGCGCTTCGTTACGAGCAGTACTTC. Translation: CASTQGALRYEQYF. The chain combines TRBV28 with TRBJ2-7, with 8 bases that match TRBD1. J gave up 4 bases and V 7 bases, and 9 bases lay outside the gene matches. This CDR3 comprises 14 residues. Germline V gene sequence: CDR1 MDHEN, CDR2 SYDVKM. The entire variable domain, with the rest obtained from reference TRBV28 and TRBJ2-7, is as follows: DVKVTQSSRYLVKRTGEKVFLECVQDMDHENMFWYRQDPGLGLRLIYFSYDVKMKEKGDIPEGYSVSREKKERFSLILESASTNQTSMYLCASTQGALRYEQYFGPGTRLTVT.

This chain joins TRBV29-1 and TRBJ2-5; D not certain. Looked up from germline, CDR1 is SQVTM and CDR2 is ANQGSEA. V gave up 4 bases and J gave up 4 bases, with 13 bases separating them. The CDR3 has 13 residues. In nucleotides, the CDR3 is TGCAGCGTTGGGCCTTCATCAACAGAGACCCAGTACTTC. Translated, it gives CSVGPSSTETQYF.